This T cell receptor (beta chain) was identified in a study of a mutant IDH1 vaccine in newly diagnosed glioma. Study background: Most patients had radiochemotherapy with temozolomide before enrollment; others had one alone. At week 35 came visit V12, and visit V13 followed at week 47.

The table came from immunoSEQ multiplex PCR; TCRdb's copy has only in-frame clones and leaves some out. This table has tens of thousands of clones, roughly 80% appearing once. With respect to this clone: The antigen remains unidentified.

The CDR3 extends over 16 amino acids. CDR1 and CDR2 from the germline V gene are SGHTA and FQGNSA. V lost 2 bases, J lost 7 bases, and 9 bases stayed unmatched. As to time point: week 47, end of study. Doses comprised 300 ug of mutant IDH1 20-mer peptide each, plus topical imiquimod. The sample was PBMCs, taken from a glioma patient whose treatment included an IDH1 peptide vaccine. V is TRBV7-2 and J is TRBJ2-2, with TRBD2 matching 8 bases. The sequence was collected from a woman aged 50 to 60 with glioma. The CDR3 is CASSLNGGANVGELFF. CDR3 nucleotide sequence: TGTGCCAGCAGCTTAAACGGGGGGGCTAATGTCGGGGAGCTGTTTTTT. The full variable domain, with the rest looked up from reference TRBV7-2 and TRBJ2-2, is GAGVSQSPSNKVTEKGKDVELRCDPISGHTALYWYRQSLGQGLEFLIYFQGNSAPDKSGLPSDRFSAERTGGSVSTLTIQRTQQEDSAVYLCASSLNGGANVGELFFGEGSRLTVL.